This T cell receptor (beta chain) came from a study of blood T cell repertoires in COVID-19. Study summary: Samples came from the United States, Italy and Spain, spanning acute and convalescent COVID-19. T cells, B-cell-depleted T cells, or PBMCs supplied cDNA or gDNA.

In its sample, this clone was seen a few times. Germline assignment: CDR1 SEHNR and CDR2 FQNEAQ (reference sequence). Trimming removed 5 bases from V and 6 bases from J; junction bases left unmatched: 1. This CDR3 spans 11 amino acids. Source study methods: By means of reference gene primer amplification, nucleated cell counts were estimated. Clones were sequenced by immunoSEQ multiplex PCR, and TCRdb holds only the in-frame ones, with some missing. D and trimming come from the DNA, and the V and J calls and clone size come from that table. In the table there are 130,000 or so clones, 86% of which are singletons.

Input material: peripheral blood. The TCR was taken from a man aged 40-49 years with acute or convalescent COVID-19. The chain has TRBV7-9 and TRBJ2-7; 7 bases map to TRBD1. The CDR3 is CASSDRVEQYF. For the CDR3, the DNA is TGTGCCAGCAGCGACAGGGTCGAGCAGTACTTC. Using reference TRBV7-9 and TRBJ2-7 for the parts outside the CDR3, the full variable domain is DTGVSQNPRHKITKRGQNVTFRCDPISEHNRLYWYRQTLGQGPEFLTYFQNEAQLEKSRLLSDRFSAERPKGSFSTLEIQRTEQGDSAMYLCASSDRVEQYFGPGTRLTVT.